The rows below give T cell receptor beta chains drawn from one sample of a study of T cell changes during pregnancy in multiple sclerosis. The method was immunoSEQ multiplex PCR; TCRdb's version includes in-frame clones alone and lacks a portion of them. The table records some 28,000 clones, approximately 90% of them present only once. The sequenced sample was CD4+ T cells from peripheral blood mononuclear cells, obtained in the first trimester of pregnancy. Receptor source: a female donor with multiple sclerosis, enrolled in a pregnancy study. The CDR3 runs from the conserved cysteine through the conserved F or W. Fields, in order: clone size, V gene, J gene, D gene, CDR3 protein, CDR3 DNA. D genes are given only for firm matches. Clone sizes are given selectively: once, few, many, or a class where the clone is expanded.

>-|TRBV29-1|TRBJ2-1|TRBD2
CSVEGGVSSYNEQFF
TGCAGCGTTGAGGGGGGGGTGAGCTCCTACAATGAGCAGTTCTTC
>-|TRBV6-6|TRBJ2-1|-
CASSYSSMSYNEQFF
TGTGCCAGCAGTTACTCATCGATGAGCTACAATGAGCAGTTCTTC
>-|TRBV28|TRBJ2-7|-
CASSRRALGSYF
TGTGCCAGCAGTCGCCGCGCCCTCGGGAGTTACTTC
>-|TRBV2|TRBJ2-5|-
CASTPGWGEQETQYF
TGTGCCAGCACCCCAGGGTGGGGGGAACAAGAGACCCAGTACTTC
>-|TRBV9|TRBJ1-6|TRBD1
CASSDGTGVSPLHF
TGTGCCAGCAGTGACGGGACAGGGGTCTCACCCCTCCACTTT
>-|TRBV6-1|TRBJ2-5|-
CASMIFRSGETQYF
TGTGCCAGCATGATATTCAGGTCAGGGGAGACCCAGTACTTC
>-|TRBV19|TRBJ2-7|TRBD1
CASSIPGTASYEQYF
TGTGCCAGTAGTATACCCGGGACAGCCTCCTACGAGCAGTACTTC
>-|TRBV9|TRBJ2-6|-
CASSASDRLSGANVLTF
TGTGCCAGCAGCGCCTCAGACAGGCTCTCTGGGGCCAACGTCCTGACTTTC
>-|TRBV29-1|TRBJ1-3|-
CSVSRGSGNTIYF
TGCAGCGTGAGCAGGGGTTCTGGAAACACCATATATTTT
>-|TRBV28|TRBJ2-1|-
CASSQDVIGEQFF
TGTGCCAGCAGCCAAGATGTAATCGGTGAGCAGTTCTTC
>-|TRBV11-1|TRBJ1-2|TRBD1
CASSANRDRGGYTF
TGTGCCAGCAGCGCCAACCGGGACAGGGGAGGCTACACCTTC
>-|TRBV9|TRBJ2-7|TRBD2
CASSAGTSGGVQYF
TGTGCCAGCAGCGCCGGGACTAGCGGGGGTGTGCAGTACTTC
>-|TRBV2|TRBJ2-5|-
CASSTVGRGEGETQYF
TGTGCCAGCAGCACCGTAGGCAGGGGTGAAGGGGAGACCCAGTACTTC
>-|TRBV7-9|TRBJ1-2|-
CASSLGGGRANYGYTF
TGTGCCAGCAGCTTAGGAGGAGGCCGCGCTAACTATGGCTACACCTTC
>-|TRBV19|TRBJ2-3|TRBD2
CASRTGTSVDTQYF
TGTGCCAGTAGGACCGGGACTAGCGTAGATACGCAGTATTTT
>-|TRBV4-1|TRBJ2-3|-
CASSQGALGDTQYF
TGCGCCAGCAGCCAAGGCGCTCTAGGAGATACGCAGTATTTT
>-|TRBV28|TRBJ1-1|-
CASRTLSGGRSTEAFF
TGTGCCAGCAGGACCCTCTCGGGGGGGCGCAGCACTGAAGCTTTCTTT
>-|TRBV4-1|TRBJ2-1|TRBD1
CASSLQRGPVDEQFF
TGCGCCAGCAGCCTCCAAAGGGGGCCGGTGGATGAGCAGTTCTTC
>once|TRBV14|TRBJ1-1|-
CASSPWRGGSEAFF
TGTGCCAGCAGCCCCTGGCGGGGGGGCTCGGAAGCTTTCTTT
>-|TRBV6-5|TRBJ1-2|-
CASSPDRLWWGYTF
TGTGCCAGCAGTCCCGACAGACTTTGGTGGGGCTACACCTTC
>-|TRBV12-5|TRBJ1-5|-
CASGLVLDGAPAGNQPQHF
TGTGCTAGTGGTTTGGTACTTGATGGGGCCCCCGCTGGAAATCAGCCCCAGCATTTT
>-|TRBV2|TRBJ1-4|-
CASSRWNSEKLFF
TGTGCCAGCAGCCGCTGGAACAGCGAAAAACTGTTTTTT
>-|TRBV7-2|TRBJ1-2|TRBD1
CASSLDETGYLSGYTF
TGTGCCAGCAGCTTAGACGAGACAGGGTATCTTTCGGGCTACACCTTC
>-|TRBV10-2|TRBJ1-4|-
CASSEFPQAGDEKLFF
TGCGCCAGCAGTGAGTTCCCCCAGGCCGGGGATGAAAAACTGTTTTTT
>-|TRBV2|TRBJ2-7|-
CASSEGLASYEQYF
TGTGCCAGCAGTGAAGGTCTAGCCTCCTACGAGCAGTACTTC
>-|TRBV5-4|TRBJ2-2|-
CASSKHLANTGELFF
TGTGCCAGCAGCAAGCATCTTGCGAACACCGGGGAGCTGTTTTTT
>-|TRBV19|TRBJ2-1|TRBD2
CASSFRSSGGVNEQFF
TGTGCCAGTAGTTTCCGTTCTAGCGGGGGGGTTAATGAGCAGTTCTTC
>once|TRBV18|TRBJ2-2|TRBD1
CASSLGQGDTGELFF
TGTGCCAGCTCACTGGGACAGGGTGACACCGGGGAGCTGTTTTTT
>-|TRBV14|TRBJ2-7|-
CASSQHTRQRITYEQYF
TGTGCCAGCAGCCAACATACGAGACAGAGAATTACCTACGAGCAGTACTTC
>few|TRBV5-1|TRBJ1-1|-
CASSLVTASTGPQAFF
TGCGCCAGCAGCTTGGTCACCGCTTCGACAGGCCCTCAAGCTTTCTTT
>-|TRBV28|TRBJ1-4|-
CASGRLHEKLFF
TGTGCCAGCGGCCGTTTACATGAAAAACTGTTTTTT
>-|TRBV7-2|TRBJ1-1|-
CASSPGAANTEAFF
TGTGCCAGCAGCCCAGGGGCTGCGAACACTGAAGCTTTCTTT
>-|TRBV30|TRBJ2-7|TRBD1
CATRSGTGGLEQYF
TGTGCCACGCGTTCCGGGACAGGGGGCCTCGAGCAGTACTTC
>-|TRBV11-2|TRBJ1-6|-
CASSLDPQGHSPLHF
TGTGCCAGCAGCTTAGATCCACAGGGCCATTCACCCCTCCACTTT
>-|TRBV19|TRBJ1-5|-
CASSPVGVGQPQHF
TGTGCCAGTAGCCCAGTAGGGGTCGGTCAGCCCCAGCATTTT
>-|TRBV15|TRBJ1-5|-
CATSRDGRGVPGQPQHF
TGTGCCACCAGCAGAGATGGACGGGGGGTCCCAGGGCAGCCCCAGCATTTT
>-|TRBV7-3|TRBJ2-3|-
CASSSRRGGAWDSDTQYF
TGTGCCAGCAGCTCCCGCCGCGGGGGCGCGTGGGACTCAGATACGCAGTATTTT
>once|TRBV19|TRBJ2-7|-
CASSIQGRAYEQYF
TGTGCCAGTAGTATTCAGGGGAGGGCCTACGAGCAGTACTTC
>-|TRBV14|TRBJ2-5|-
CAPNQEQETQYF
TGTGCCCCTAATCAGGAACAAGAGACCCAGTACTTC
>-|TRBV11-3|TRBJ1-1|-
CASSLVRGTEAFF
TGTGCCAGCAGCTTAGTACGGGGCACTGAAGCTTTCTTT
>-|TRBV18|TRBJ2-7|-
CASSPWDTRYEQYF
TGTGCCAGCTCACCCTGGGACACCCGATACGAGCAGTACTTC
>-|TRBV7-2|TRBJ1-2|-
CASSFSSVGGYTF
TGTGCCAGCAGCTTTAGCTCCGTAGGAGGCTACACCTTC
>-|TRBV5-1|TRBJ2-3|TRBD1
CASSLGGQVTDTQYF
TGCGCCAGCAGCTTGGGGGGACAGGTAACAGATACGCAGTATTTT
>-|TRBV27|TRBJ2-4|-
CASTRGNIQYF
TGTGCCAGCACCAGGGGAAACATTCAGTACTTC
>-|TRBV2|TRBJ2-2|TRBD1
CASRDRAKGELFF
TGTGCCAGCAGGGACAGGGCGAAGGGGGAGCTGTTTTTT
>-|TRBV19|TRBJ1-5|TRBD1
CASSRDRGQPQHF
TGTGCCAGTAGTCGAGACAGGGGTCAGCCCCAGCATTTT
>-|TRBV4-2|TRBJ1-4|TRBD1
CASSQRQGGKLFF
TGTGCCAGCAGCCAGCGGCAGGGGGGAAAACTGTTTTTT